The next 32 T cell receptor beta chains were all read from a single sample in a study of response to subunit inactivated influenza vaccine. From the RT-PCR reads, TCRdb called clonotypes with MiXCR, one entry per CDR3 protein. The table includes hundreds of thousands of distinct CDR3 sequences, less than 15% detected once. This specimen consisted of PBMCs from blood, obtained around two weeks before vaccination. The origin of the receptors is a man aged 45-65 years who received an inactivated influenza vaccine.

This sequence joins TRBV12-3 or TRBV12-4 and TRBJ1-1; TRBD1 might be the D (5 bases). This CDR3 is 12 amino acids long. The ends were cut back, 3 bases at V and 6 bases at J, with 8 bases in the middle. CDR3 nucleotide sequence: TGTGCCAGCAGTTTGCGGGGGGCTGAAGCTTTCTTT. Translation gives CASSLRGAEAFF.

This chain connects TRBV29-1 to TRBJ2-7; 8 bases map to TRBD1. Germline CDR1 is SQVTM and CDR2 is ANQGSEA. V lost 7 bases, J lost 6 bases, and 14 bases stayed unmatched. The CDR3 is made up of 14 amino acids. CDR3 in amino acids: CSALPQGARGEQYF. In DNA form, the CDR3 reads TGCAGCGCCTTACCGCAGGGGGCGCGTGGCGAGCAGTACTTC.

This rearrangement joins TRBV6-2 or TRBV6-3 to TRBJ1-6, with D perhaps TRBD1 (5 bases). Trimming removed 7 bases at V and 7 bases at J, with 17 bases between. The CDR3 is made up of 15 amino acids. CDR1 is MNHEY and CDR2 is SVGEGT in the germline V gene. The CDR3 DNA is TGTGCCAGCATTGATCGTTCGACAGAAAATTCACCCCTCCACTTT. This translates into CASIDRSTENSPLHF.

The rearrangement joins TRBV27 to TRBJ2-7; 12 bases map to TRBD2. This CDR3 comprises 19 residues. Germline V gene sequence: CDR1 MNHEY, CDR2 SMNVEV (reference sequence). The ends lost 3 bases at V and 5 bases at J; junction bases unmatched: 17. CDR3 nucleotides: TGTGCCAGCAGTTTCTACGGACTAGCGGGGCACCTAACTACGAACGAGCAGTACTTC. Translation: CASSFYGLAGHLTTNEQYF.

The gene calls are TRBV20-1 and TRBJ2-5; tentative D call: TRBD2 (6 bases). V lost 7 bases to trimming and J lost 5 bases, with 11 bases between them. Per the germline V gene, CDR1 is DFQATT and CDR2 is SNEGSKA (reference sequence). The CDR3 extends over 11 amino acids. CDR3 coding DNA: TGCAGTGTGGGGAGGCATGAGACCCAGTACTTC. This codes for CSVGRHETQYF.

Only a few counts were recorded for this clonotype. The rearrangement joins TRBV6-2 or TRBV6-3 to TRBJ2-1; 10 nucleotides match TRBD2. This CDR3 comprises 16 residues. The ends lost 2 bases at V and 7 bases at J; junction bases unmatched: 8. Germline CDR1 is MNHEY and CDR2 is SVGEGT. The CDR3 coding sequence is TGTGCCAGCAGTTACGTTGGCGGGACTAGCGAAAATGAGCAGTTCTTC. It translates to CASSYVGGTSENEQFF.

This chain uses TRBV29-1 with TRBJ2-7, with D maybe TRBD2 (6 bases). The CDR3 length is 15 residues. The V end lost 5 bases, the J end lost 4 bases, and 21 bases lay between the germline ends. Per the germline V gene, CDR1 is SQVTM and CDR2 is ANQGSEA. CDR3 DNA sequence: TGCAGCGTTAACATTCCGGGCAGGGACTTTTACGAGCAGTACTTC. This sequence encodes CSVNIPGRDFYEQYF.

The chain has TRBV7-8 and TRBJ2-1, with TRBD2 as a possible D gene (7 bases). Germline V CDR1 and CDR2: SGHVS, FQNEAQ. The CDR3 totals 14 residues. Trimming stripped 5 bases from V and 15 bases from J, with 23 bases between. In DNA form, the CDR3 reads TGTGCCAGCAGCCCCTCCTGGGGAACCGGGGGGCCGTTCTTC. It encodes CASSPSWGTGGPFF.

This chain connects TRBV19 to TRBJ1-2, with 8 bases that match TRBD1. Unmatched junction bases numbered 5, after V lost 6 bases and J lost 5 bases. The CDR3 loop spans 13 amino acids. The germline gives CDR1 LNHDA, CDR2 SQIVND (reference sequence). CDR3 in DNA: TGTGCCAGTAGACCCGGACAGGGTTATGGCTACACCTTC. Translated: CASRPGQGYGYTF.

V gene TRBV11-1 combines with J gene TRBJ1-1, with a tentative D call TRBD1 (6 bases). V lost 1 base and J lost 1, with 13 bases in between. The CDR3 totals 16 residues. From germline, CDR1 is SGHAT and CDR2 FQDESV (reference sequence). The CDR3 region has the DNA TGTGCCAGCAGCTTAGGCAAGGGACACCCGAACACTGAAGCTTTCTTT. Translated, it gives CASSLGKGHPNTEAFF.

The rearrangement joins TRBV4-2 to TRBJ2-7; D gene uncertain. V was cut by 0 bases and J by 0 bases, with 12 bases left in between. The CDR3 length is 16 residues. In germline, CDR1 is LGHNA, CDR2 YNFKEQ. CDR3 DNA sequence: TGTGCCAGCAGCCAAGATACGGCTCGAGGCTCCTACGAGCAGTACTTC. This gives the protein CASSQDTARGSYEQYF.

J is TRBJ2-5 and V is TRBV5-1; D is uncertain. CDR1 SGHRS and CDR2 YFSETQ come from the germline V gene. Trimming left V 0 bases short and J 4 bases short, with 13 bases between. The CDR3 sequence is 15 residues long. CDR3 in DNA: TGCGCCAGCAGCTTGGACCGGCAGGCTGGAGAGACCCAGTACTTC. Protein product: CASSLDRQAGETQYF. Using reference TRBV5-1 and TRBJ2-5 for the parts outside the CDR3, the full variable domain is KAGVTQTPRYLIKTRGQQVTLSCSPISGHRSVSWYQQTPGQGLQFLFEYFSETQRNKGNFPGRFSGRQFSNSRSEMNVSTLELGDSALYLCASSLDRQAGETQYFGPGTRLLVL.

A few counts support this clonotype. The chain recombines TRBV5-1 with TRBJ1-5; D remains unclear. Trimming pared 5 bases from V and 2 bases from J, leaving 8 bases between. This CDR3 is built from 13 residues. CDR1 is SGHRS, CDR2 YFSETQ, per germline. The CDR3 here is CASRSGGNQPQHF. The CDR3 coding sequence is TGCGCCAGCAGATCTGGGGGCAATCAGCCCCAGCATTTT.

This clonotype was recorded many times. The rearrangement links TRBV5-1 to TRBJ2-2; D might be TRBD2 (7 bases). This CDR3 region has 17 residues. The germline V gene has CDR1 SGHRS and CDR2 YFSETQ. Trimming pared 0 bases from V and 4 bases from J, leaving 16 bases between. CDR3 coding DNA: TGCGCCAGCAGCTTGGGCCAGGCGGGGGCGACCACCGGGGAGCTGTTTTTT. This sequence encodes CASSLGQAGATTGELFF. Looking up the rest from reference TRBV5-1 and TRBJ2-2 gives the full variable domain: KAGVTQTPRYLIKTRGQQVTLSCSPISGHRSVSWYQQTPGQGLQFLFEYFSETQRNKGNFPGRFSGRQFSNSRSEMNVSTLELGDSALYLCASSLGQAGATTGELFFGEGSRLTVL.

On this clonotype itself: One junction end disagrees with the germline gene, perhaps due to a read error. This CDR3 reads CSARGVLAGQETQYF. DNA of the CDR3: TGCAGTGCCAGAGGTGTACTAGCGGGACAAGAGACCCAGTACTTC. The chain links TRBV20-1 to TRBJ2-5, with 10 bases aligning to TRBD2. The germline V gene has CDR1 DFQATT and CDR2 SNEGSKA (reference sequence). The CDR3 sequence is 15 residues long.

This clonotype was detected a few times. The chain combines TRBV12-3 or TRBV12-4 with TRBJ1-4; TRBD1 agrees at 8 bases. Trimming removed 3 bases from V and 10 bases from J; junction bases left unmatched: 4. The CDR3 consists of 13 residues. The chain's CDR3 is CASSFQGARKLFF. DNA of the CDR3: TGTGCCAGCAGTTTTCAGGGGGCTAGAAAACTGTTTTTT.

This clonotype was detected a few times. The rearrangement uses TRBV20-1 and TRBJ2-2, with 8 bases identical to TRBD2. Germline V gene sequence: CDR1 DFQATT, CDR2 SNEGSKA (reference sequence). This CDR3 has 13 residues. Germline trimming cut 6 bases from V and 5 bases from J; bases unmatched to any gene: 5. As DNA, the CDR3 is TGCAGTGCCGGCATAGCGGGAACCGGGGAGCTGTTTTTT. Translating it yields CSAGIAGTGELFF.

CDR3 DNA: TGTGCCAGCAGCTTCGGGATATCCAAAAACATTCAGTACTTC. It specifies CASSFGISKNIQYF. The rearrangement uses TRBV11-2 and TRBJ2-4, with D perhaps matching TRBD2 (5 bases). The CDR3 spans 14 residues. V shed 3 bases and J shed 2 bases, with 8 bases lying between them. Germline lookup yields CDR1 SGHAT and CDR2 FQNNGV.

In its sample, this clonotype was seen a few times. The V and J genes are TRBV12-3 or TRBV12-4 and TRBJ1-2; perhaps TRBD1 as D (6 bases). The CDR3 is 13 amino acids. Trimming took off 2 bases at V and 5 bases at J, with 9 bases between the two ends. CDR3 region: CASSLSGAYGYTF. CDR3 sequence (DNA): TGTGCCAGCAGTTTATCAGGGGCGTATGGCTACACCTTC.

This clonotype was found a few times. The chain combines TRBV6-1 with TRBJ1-6, with TRBD1 as a possible D gene (6 bases). The CDR3 is 14 residues long. The V end was cut by 4 bases, the J end by 10 bases, with 14 bases between. Germline V gene sequence: CDR1 MNHNS, CDR2 SASEGT. The CDR3 nucleotides read TGTGCCAGCAGTGCCCGGACAGTGAGCTCACCCCTCCACTTT. Translated: CASSARTVSSPLHF.

This chain joins TRBV7-2 and TRBJ2-2; D is perhaps TRBD2 (5 bases). Germline CDR1 and CDR2: SGHTA and FQGNSA. This CDR3 region has 16 residues. Trimming removed 1 base from V and 0 bases from J, with 9 bases in between. The CDR3 DNA sequence: TGTGCCAGCAGCTTAGTAACGGGGTCGAACACCGGGGAGCTGTTTTTT. This translates into CASSLVTGSNTGELFF.

This clonotype came up a few times. J is TRBJ1-5 and V is TRBV20-1; 8 positions agree with TRBD1. The CDR3 is made up of 16 amino acids. Per the germline V gene, CDR1 is DFQATT and CDR2 is SNEGSKA (reference sequence). With V trimmed by 3 bases and J by 0 bases, 7 bases remained unmatched. The CDR3: CSARETGEGSNQPQHF. The CDR3 nucleotides read TGCAGTGCTAGGGAGACAGGGGAAGGTAGCAATCAGCCCCAGCATTTT.

This clonotype was observed at least ten times. This chain links TRBV6-1 with TRBJ2-2, with 7 bases identical to TRBD2. CDR1 is MNHNS and CDR2 is SASEGT in the germline V gene. Trimming cost V 10 bases and J 4 bases; bases outside gene matches: 15. This CDR3 spans 16 amino acids. The CDR3: CATQQSVAGVTGELFF. The CDR3 DNA follows: TGTGCCACCCAACAGTCGGTGGCGGGAGTCACCGGGGAGCTGTTTTTT.

The chain links TRBV20-1 to TRBJ2-1; 10 bases fit TRBD2. Germline-derived CDR1 and CDR2 are DFQATT and SNEGSKA (reference sequence). J was trimmed by 6 bases and V by 5 bases; bases with no gene match: 7. This CDR3 is built from 14 residues. The CDR3 DNA sequence: TGCAGTGCTTCAAGCGGGAGGGCCCGCAATGAGCAGTTCTTC. Its translation: CSASSGRARNEQFF.

The V and J genes are TRBV4-2 and TRBJ2-1, with a weak D call TRBD1 (6 bases). Germline CDR1 and CDR2: LGHNA and YNFKEQ. This CDR3 contains 17 residues. V was trimmed by 1 base and J by 4 bases, leaving 17 bases between them. CDR3 nucleotide sequence: TGTGCCAGCAGCCAAGTTTTTGGGGGCTCGGGGTACAATGAGCAGTTCTTC. Amino acid sequence: CASSQVFGGSGYNEQFF.

This chain joins TRBV7-1 and TRBJ1-2, with 8 nucleotides matching TRBD1. TRBV7-1 is an ORF for which the function is uncertain. The V and J ends lost 2 bases and 0 bases, in that order; junction bases with no gene match: 20. The CDR3 is made up of 21 amino acids. This CDR3 reads CASSSLKMFDRGPLANYGYTF. CDR3 DNA: TGTGCCAGCAGCTCACTCAAAATGTTTGACAGGGGACCTCTAGCTAACTATGGCTACACCTTC.

This clonotype showed up just a few times. The V and J genes are TRBV4-1 and TRBJ2-3, with D uncertain. The germline V gene encodes CDR1 MGHRA and CDR2 YSYEKL. Trimming stripped 1 base from V and 2 bases from J, with 7 bases between. The CDR3 loop spans 14 amino acids. The CDR3 DNA reads TGCGCCAGCAGCCAAGGACTGTTCACAGATACGCAGTATTTT. Amino acids: CASSQGLFTDTQYF.

This chain connects TRBV5-6 to TRBJ2-1; unclear D gene. V gave up 2 bases and J gave up 2 bases, with 8 bases separating them. Germline loops: CDR1 SGHDT, CDR2 YYEEEE. The CDR3 loop spans 14 amino acids. CDR3 loop: CASSFYSTYNEQFF. The DNA for the CDR3 is TGTGCCAGCAGCTTTTACAGCACCTACAATGAGCAGTTCTTC. The entire variable domain, with the rest obtained from reference TRBV5-6 and TRBJ2-1, is as follows: DAGVTQSPTHLIKTRGQQVTLRCSPKSGHDTVSWYQQALGQGPQFIFQYYEEEERQRGNFPDRFSGHQFPNYSSELNVNALLLGDSALYLCASSFYSTYNEQFFGPGTRLTVL.

This clonotype was counted between two and nine times. The chain couples TRBV2 to TRBJ2-2; D gene unclear. Germline CDR1 reads SNHLY; CDR2 reads FYNNEI. There are 12 residues in the CDR3. Trimming removed 6 bases at V and 4 bases at J, with 6 bases between. CDR3 region: CASRTFTGELFF. DNA for the CDR3: TGTGCCAGCAGGACTTTCACCGGGGAGCTGTTTTTT.

This clonotype showed up many times. The chain uses TRBV5-1 and TRBJ2-5, with D possibly TRBD1 on 6 matching bases. V was cut by 3 bases and J by 3 bases, with 15 bases left in between. Germline CDR1 is SGHRS and CDR2 is YFSETQ. The CDR3 spans 15 residues. CDR3 nucleotides: TGCGCCAGCAGCTCCTCGGGACACCTGGAAGAGACCCAGTACTTC. Encoded protein: CASSSSGHLEETQYF.

As for this clonotype: The junction departs from the called germline gene at one end, perhaps through a read error. This rearrangement joins TRBV19 to TRBJ2-2; 7 nucleotides agree with TRBD2. CDR1 LNHDA and CDR2 SQIVND come from the germline V gene (reference sequence). The CDR3 runs 15 residues. The CDR3 is CDSKGTGGSTGELFF. The CDR3 DNA reads as TGTGACAGTAAAGGGACCGGGGGGAGCACCGGGGAGCTGTTTTTT.

This clonotype was seen many times. The V call is TRBV20-1, the J call TRBJ1-2; D is uncertain. This CDR3 contains 13 residues. The V end was cut by 5 bases, the J end by 2 bases, with 12 bases between. Germline V gene data show CDR1 as DFQATT and CDR2 as SNEGSKA (reference sequence). CDR3 sequence: CSAQLRANYGYTF. CDR3 coding DNA: TGCAGTGCTCAATTGCGGGCGAACTATGGCTACACCTTC.